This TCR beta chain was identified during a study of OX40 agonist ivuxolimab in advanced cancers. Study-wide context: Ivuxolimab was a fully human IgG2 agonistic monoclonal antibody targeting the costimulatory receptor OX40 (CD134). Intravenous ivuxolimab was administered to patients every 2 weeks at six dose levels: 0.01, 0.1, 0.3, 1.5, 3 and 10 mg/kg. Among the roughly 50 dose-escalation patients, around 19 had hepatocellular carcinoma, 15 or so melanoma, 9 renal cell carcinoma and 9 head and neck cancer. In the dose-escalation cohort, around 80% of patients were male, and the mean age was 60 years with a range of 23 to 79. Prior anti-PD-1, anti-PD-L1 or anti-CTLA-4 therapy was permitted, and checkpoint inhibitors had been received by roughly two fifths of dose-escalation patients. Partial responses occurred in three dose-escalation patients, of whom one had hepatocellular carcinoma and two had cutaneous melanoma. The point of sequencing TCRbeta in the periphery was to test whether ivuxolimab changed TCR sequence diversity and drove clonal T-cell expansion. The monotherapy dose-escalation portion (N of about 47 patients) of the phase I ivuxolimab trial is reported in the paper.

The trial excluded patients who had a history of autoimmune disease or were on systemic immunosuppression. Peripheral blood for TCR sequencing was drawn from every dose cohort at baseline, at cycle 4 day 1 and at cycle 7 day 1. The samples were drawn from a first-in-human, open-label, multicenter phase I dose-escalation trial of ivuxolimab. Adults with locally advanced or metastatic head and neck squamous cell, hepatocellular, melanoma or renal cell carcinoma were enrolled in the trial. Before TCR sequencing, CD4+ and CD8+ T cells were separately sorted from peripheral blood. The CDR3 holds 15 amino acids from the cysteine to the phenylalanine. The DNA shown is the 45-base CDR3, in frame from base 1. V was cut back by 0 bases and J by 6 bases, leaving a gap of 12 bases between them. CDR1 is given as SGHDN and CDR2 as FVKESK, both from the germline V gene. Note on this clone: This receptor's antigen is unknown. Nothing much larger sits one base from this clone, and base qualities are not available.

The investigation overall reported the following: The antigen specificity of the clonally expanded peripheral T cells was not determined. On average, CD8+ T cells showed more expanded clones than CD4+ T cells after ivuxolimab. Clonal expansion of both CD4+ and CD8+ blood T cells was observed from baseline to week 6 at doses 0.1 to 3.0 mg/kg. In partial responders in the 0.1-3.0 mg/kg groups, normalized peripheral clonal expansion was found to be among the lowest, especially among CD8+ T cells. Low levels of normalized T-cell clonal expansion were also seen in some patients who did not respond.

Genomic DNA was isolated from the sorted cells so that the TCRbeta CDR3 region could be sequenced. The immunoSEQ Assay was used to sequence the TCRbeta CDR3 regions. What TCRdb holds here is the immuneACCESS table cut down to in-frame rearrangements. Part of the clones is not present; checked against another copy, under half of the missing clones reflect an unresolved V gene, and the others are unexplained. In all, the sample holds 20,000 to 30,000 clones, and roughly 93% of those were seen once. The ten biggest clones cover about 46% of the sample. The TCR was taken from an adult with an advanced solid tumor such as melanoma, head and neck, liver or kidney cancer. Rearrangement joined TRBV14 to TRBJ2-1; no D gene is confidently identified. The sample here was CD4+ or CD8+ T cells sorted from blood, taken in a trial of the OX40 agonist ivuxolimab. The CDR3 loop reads CASSQDGRWRNEQFF. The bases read TGTGCCAGCAGCCAAGACGGAAGATGGCGCAATGAGCAGTTCTTC.